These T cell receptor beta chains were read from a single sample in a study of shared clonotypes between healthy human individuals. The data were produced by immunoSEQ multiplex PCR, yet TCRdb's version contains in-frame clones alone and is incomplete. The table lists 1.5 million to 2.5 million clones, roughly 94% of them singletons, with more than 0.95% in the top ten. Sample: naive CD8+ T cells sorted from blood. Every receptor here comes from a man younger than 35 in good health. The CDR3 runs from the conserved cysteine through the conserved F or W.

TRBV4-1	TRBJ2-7	CASSQRRGYEQYF
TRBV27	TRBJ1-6	CASKTGGANSPLHF
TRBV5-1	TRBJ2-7	CASSLAPGLAGAKQYF
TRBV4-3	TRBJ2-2	CASSQGGAGVSGELFF
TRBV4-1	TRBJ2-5	CASSQYQLQGIGAQETQYF
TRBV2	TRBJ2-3	CASSEYVGPSTDTQYF
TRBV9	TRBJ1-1	CASSVGGALNTEAFF
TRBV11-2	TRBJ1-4	CASSSRGEKLFF
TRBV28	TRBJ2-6	CASSLRTGGWSAGANVLTF
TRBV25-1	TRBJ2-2	CASSDLASYGELFF
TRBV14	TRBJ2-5	CASSPGTSGGETQYF
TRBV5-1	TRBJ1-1	CASSLDAGVANTEAFF
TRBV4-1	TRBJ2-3	CASSQGTSVYLSTDTQYF
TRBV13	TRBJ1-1	CASSSQGARGEAFF
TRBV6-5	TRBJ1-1	CASSPGTGEIGEAFF
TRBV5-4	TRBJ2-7	CASSFNSGYEQYF
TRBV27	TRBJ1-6	CASSLLDRGLGSPLHF
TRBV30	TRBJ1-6	CAWDREDNSPLHF
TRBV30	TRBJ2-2	CAWSWQGDTGELFF
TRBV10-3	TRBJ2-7	CATSTGGQSYEQYF
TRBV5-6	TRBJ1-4	CASSPSTNEKLFF
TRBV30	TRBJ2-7	CAWSEMREGEQYF
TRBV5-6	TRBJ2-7	CASSLSLHFYEQYF
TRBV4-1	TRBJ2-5	CASSLRGEETQYF
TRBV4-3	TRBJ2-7	CASSQDRFGEGSYEQYF
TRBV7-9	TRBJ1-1	CASSLTPSYGRPNTEAFF
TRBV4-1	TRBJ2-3	CASSPRTSGGLTSTDTQYF
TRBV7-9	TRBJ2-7	CASSTTSGEYEQYF
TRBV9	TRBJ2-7	CASSPTGTTPFYEQYF
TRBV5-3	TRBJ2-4	CARSLETSGGQNIQYF
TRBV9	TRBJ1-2	CASSVGQGWNGYTF
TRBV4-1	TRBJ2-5	CASSLTLQGDATPYF
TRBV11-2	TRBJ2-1	CASSLVASGMGEQFF
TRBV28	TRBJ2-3	CASSLLAGQDTQYF
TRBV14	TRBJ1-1	CASSLWTGANTEAFF
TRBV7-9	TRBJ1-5	CASSPGQGFQPQHF
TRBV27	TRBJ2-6	CASSFLGANVLTF
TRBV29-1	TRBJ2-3	CSQGQGAGDTQYF
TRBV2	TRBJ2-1	CASSEIAFGDEQFF
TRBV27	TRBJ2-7	CASSSLSGSHNYEQYF
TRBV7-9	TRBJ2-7	CASSLVEGLYEQYF
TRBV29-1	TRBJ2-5	CSVVRQVQETQYF
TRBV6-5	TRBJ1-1	CASSYTGTVEAFF
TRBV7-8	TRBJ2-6	CASSSLDRGNEHSGANVLTF
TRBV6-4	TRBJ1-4	CASSDRIGEKLFF
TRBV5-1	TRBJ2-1	CASSHPGTRGYNEQFF
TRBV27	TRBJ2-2	CASSLSFAGELFF
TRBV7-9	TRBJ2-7	CASSSGAGEDEQYF
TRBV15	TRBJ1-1	CATSREQGGYTEAFF
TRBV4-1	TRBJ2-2	CASSPSAGESPGELFF